This TCR beta chain derives from a study of T cell changes during pregnancy in multiple sclerosis. V was clipped by 3 bases and J by 4 bases, with 13 bases between them. The germline gives CDR1 SGDLS, CDR2 YYNGEE. The CDR3 spans 14 residues. Sequenced by immunoSEQ multiplex PCR; TCRdb stores in-frame clones only, minus some. The data contain tens of thousands of clones, roughly 91% of them singletons. This specimen consisted of CD4+ T cells from peripheral blood mononuclear cells, obtained in the second trimester of pregnancy. The V call is TRBV9, the J call TRBJ1-2; possible D gene TRBD1, 6 bases. The TCR sequence derives from a female donor with multiple sclerosis, enrolled in a pregnancy study. CDR3 loop: CASSAGEWGYGYTF. The CDR3 region has the DNA TGTGCCAGCAGCGCAGGGGAGTGGGGCTATGGCTACACCTTC.